The 25 T cell receptor beta chains given below trace back to one sample, sequenced in a study of blood T cell repertoires in COVID-19. Data came from immunoSEQ multiplex PCR; TCRdb stores just in-frame clones and leaves some out. The sample has about 73,000 clones, around 77% seen once. Sequenced: peripheral blood. Receptors were obtained from a man between 70 and 80 years old with COVID-19, enrolled during active disease.

This clone was detected a few times. V is TRBV29-1 and J is TRBJ2-7; D possibly corresponds to TRBD2 (6 bases). The germline V and J ends were trimmed by 0 bases and 0 bases, with 12 bases remaining between them. This CDR3 is 15 amino acids long. Germline loops: CDR1 SQVTM, CDR2 ANQGSEA. The DNA for the CDR3 is TGCAGCGTTGAAGATGAGGGAGGTAGCTCCTACGAGCAGTACTTC. Amino acid sequence: CSVEDEGGSSYEQYF.

This chain links TRBV19 with TRBJ1-1; no clear D gene. The CDR3 sequence is 14 residues long. Trimming left V 4 bases short and J 0 bases short, with 9 bases between. The germline CDR1 and CDR2 sequences are LNHDA and SQIVND (reference sequence). CDR3 in DNA: TGTGCCAGTAGTAACAGCGGGATGAACACTGAAGCTTTCTTT. Translating it yields CASSNSGMNTEAFF.

The rearrangement uses TRBV4-2 and TRBJ1-2, with 8 bases identical to TRBD1. From germline, CDR1 is LGHNA and CDR2 YNFKEQ. There are 13 residues in the CDR3. V was clipped by 2 bases and J by 6 bases; unmatched bases: 2. Here the CDR3 DNA reads TGTGCCAGCAGCCAATCGGACAGGGATGGCTACACCTTC. Translating it yields CASSQSDRDGYTF.

This chain links TRBV11-3 with TRBJ2-1; D might be TRBD2 (6 bases). The CDR3 is 15 residues long. Trimming left V 1 base short and J 4 bases short, with 11 bases between. Germline values: CDR1 SGHNT, CDR2 YENEEA. The CDR3 DNA reads TGTGCCAGCAGCTTAGTTAGCGGACCTTACAATGAGCAGTTCTTC. It is translated as CASSLVSGPYNEQFF.

V usage is TRBV7-8 and J usage is TRBJ1-1; D perhaps matches TRBD1 (5 bases). Germline V lookup: CDR1 SGHVS, CDR2 FQNEAQ. CDR3 size: 17 residues. Trimming stripped 4 bases from V and 4 bases from J, with 22 bases between. The CDR3 reads CASSSLAGQGGSTEAFF. CDR3 DNA: TGTGCCAGCAGCTCCCTCGCGGGGCAGGGAGGTAGCACTGAAGCTTTCTTT. The whole variable domain, remainder taken from reference TRBV7-8 and TRBJ1-1, is GAGVSQSPRYKVAKRGQDVALRCDPISGHVSLFWYQQALGQGPEFLTYFQNEAQLDKSGLPSDRFFAERPEGSVSTLKIQRTQQEDSAVYLCASSSLAGQGGSTEAFFGQGTRLTVV.

V usage is TRBV7-9 and J usage is TRBJ2-1; TRBD2 agrees at 10 bases. This CDR3 region has 15 residues. Trimming removed 5 bases from V and 7 bases from J; junction bases left unmatched: 8. CDR1 and CDR2 from the germline V gene are SEHNR and FQNEAQ (reference sequence). The CDR3 region has the DNA TGTGCCAGCAGCCTCCTAGCGGGAGCGTTAAATGAGCAGTTCTTC. Translation: CASSLLAGALNEQFF.

This clone was seen a few times. The CDR3 protein is CAWSEGTGQREKLFF. The CDR3 region has the DNA TGTGCCTGGAGTGAGGGTACTGGACAGCGGGAAAAACTGTTTTTT. The chain carries TRBV30 and TRBJ1-4, with D maybe TRBD1 (6 bases). This CDR3 has 15 amino acids. CDR1 and CDR2 (germline): GTSNPN, SVGIG (reference sequence). V dropped 1 base and J dropped 8 bases, with 17 bases sitting between them.

The chain employs TRBV27 and TRBJ1-2, with D maybe TRBD1 (5 bases). CDR1 MNHEY and CDR2 SMNVEV come from the germline V gene (reference sequence). This CDR3 comprises 16 residues. V was trimmed by 0 bases and J by 3 bases, leaving 14 bases between them. CDR3 amino acids: CASSLSTLGGHYGYTF. Here the CDR3 DNA reads TGTGCCAGCAGTTTATCGACCCTGGGGGGTCACTATGGCTACACCTTC.

The chain carries TRBV19 and TRBJ2-1; 8 nucleotides match TRBD2. Germline-derived CDR1 and CDR2 are LNHDA and SQIVND (reference sequence). The CDR3 has 13 residues. Trimming removed 7 bases from V and 12 bases from J; junction bases left unmatched: 11. DNA of the CDR3: TGTGCCAGTAACAAAGCGGGAGTGGGAGGGCAGTTCTTC. This gives the protein CASNKAGVGGQFF.

The chain uses TRBV11-1 and TRBJ2-7; TRBD1 matches 10 bases. J lost 6 bases, V lost 1 base, and 3 bases had no gene match. The CDR3 is made up of 14 amino acids. Germline-derived CDR1 and CDR2 are SGHAT and FQDESV (reference sequence). The CDR3 here is CASSLGQGAGEQYF. The CDR3 region has the DNA TGTGCCAGCAGCTTAGGACAGGGGGCAGGCGAGCAGTACTTC. Based on the CDR3 plus reference TRBV11-1 and TRBJ2-7, the full variable domain is EAEVAQSPRYKITEKSQAVAFWCDPISGHATLYWYRQILGQGPELLVQFQDESVVDDSQLPKDRFSAERLKGVDSTLKIQPAELGDSAMYLCASSLGQGAGEQYFGPGTRLTVT.

The V gene is TRBV6-5, the J gene TRBJ2-7; 8 bases line up with TRBD1. The trim removed 6 bases at V and 3 bases at J, leaving 10 bases unmatched. CDR1 is MNHEY, CDR2 SVGAGI, per germline. The CDR3 is 15 residues long. This CDR3 reads CASSRIDRGGYEQYF. CDR3 coding DNA: TGTGCCAGCAGCCGAATCGACAGGGGAGGCTACGAGCAGTACTTC.

V gene TRBV24-1 combines with J gene TRBJ1-5; 8 positions agree with TRBD1. Germline values: CDR1 KGHDR, CDR2 SFDVKD. With 3 bases clipped from V and 7 bases from J, the junction kept 7 bases outside the gene matches. The CDR3 runs 15 residues. The CDR3 sequence: CATSDTSGGRQPQHF. The DNA of the CDR3 is TGTGCCACCAGTGATACCTCAGGGGGCCGGCAGCCCCAGCATTTT.

This sequence joins TRBV5-5 and TRBJ2-2; 8 positions match TRBD1. Germline V lookup: CDR1 SGHKS, CDR2 YYEKEE (reference sequence). CDR3 length: 15 residues. V gave up 2 bases and J gave up 6 bases; unmatched junction bases: 6. Here the CDR3 DNA reads TGTGCCAGCAGCTTACACCAGGGGGCGTCCGGGGAGCTGTTTTTT. It codes for CASSLHQGASGELFF.

The chain couples TRBV7-2 to TRBJ2-7, with D unresolved. The CDR3 consists of 15 residues. Trimming pared 5 bases from V and 0 bases from J, leaving 14 bases between. The V gene's germline CDR1 is SGHTA and CDR2 FQGNSA. CDR3 amino acids: CASSPPNGISYEQYF. In DNA form, the CDR3 reads TGTGCCAGCAGCCCCCCTAACGGTATCTCCTACGAGCAGTACTTC.

The rearrangement uses TRBV12-5 and TRBJ2-5, with D perhaps matching TRBD2 (5 bases). Germline V gene data show CDR1 as LGHNT and CDR2 as FRNRAP. Trimming left V 1 base short and J 6 bases short, with 12 bases between. The CDR3 loop spans 14 amino acids. This CDR3 is CASGLDQEAKTQYF. DNA of the CDR3: TGTGCTAGTGGTTTGGATCAGGAGGCCAAGACCCAGTACTTC. The variable domain in full, with the rest retrieved from reference TRBV12-5 and TRBJ2-5, is DARVTQTPRHKVTEMGQEVTMRCQPILGHNTVFWYRQTMMQGLELLAYFRNRAPLDDSGMPKDRFSAEMPDATLATLKIQPSEPRDSAVYFCASGLDQEAKTQYFGPGTRLLVL.

The chain recombines TRBV28 with TRBJ2-1, with 16 bases identical to TRBD2. Germline CDR1 and CDR2: MDHEN and SYDVKM. V lost 11 bases and J lost 7; bases outside the gene matches: 17. The CDR3 has 18 amino acids. CDR3 sequence (DNA): TGTGCCTCTAAGCCAGGGGGACTAGCGGGAGGGCGGGGGAATGAGCAGTTCTTC. The encoded protein is CASKPGGLAGGRGNEQFF.

V and J are TRBV3-1 (or the pseudogene TRBV3-2) and TRBJ1-1; D is undetermined. V lost 1 base, J lost 4 bases, and 10 bases lay in between. The germline CDR1 and CDR2 sequences are LGHDT and YNNKEL (reference sequence). This CDR3 has 14 amino acids. CDR3 coding DNA: TGTGCCAGCAGCCAAGGCCCGGCGGGCACTGAAGCTTTCTTT. This gives the protein CASSQGPAGTEAFF.

V gene TRBV7-3 combines with J gene TRBJ2-1; TRBD2 matches at 8 bases. Germline V CDR1 and CDR2: SGHTA, FQGTGA. This CDR3 comprises 16 residues. V lost 1 base and J lost 2; bases outside the gene matches: 4. CDR3 loop: CASSLRREEAYNEQFF. The CDR3, as DNA: TGTGCCAGCAGCTTAAGGCGGGAGGAGGCCTACAATGAGCAGTTCTTC. Full variable domain (remainder filled in from reference TRBV7-3 and TRBJ2-1): GAGVSQTPSNKVTEKGKYVELRCDPISGHTALYWYRQSLGQGPEFLIYFQGTGAADDSGLPNDRFFAVRPEGSVSTLKIQRTERGDSAVYLCASSLRREEAYNEQFFGPGTRLTVL.

This clone occurred a few times. The genes are TRBV3-1 (or the pseudogene TRBV3-2) and TRBJ2-7; 7 positions agree with TRBD2. Germline V CDR1 and CDR2: LGHDT, YNNKEL (reference sequence). The CDR3 loop spans 11 amino acids. Germline trimming cut 4 bases from V and 13 bases from J; bases unmatched to any gene: 7. The CDR3 loop reads CASSRRDYLYF. The CDR3 bases are TGTGCCAGCAGCCGCCGGGACTACCTCTACTTC.

This CDR3 reads CASSILYIQYF. The CDR3 DNA reads TGTGCCAGTAGTATATTATACATTCAGTACTTC. The chain is built from TRBV19 and TRBJ2-4; no reliable D call. Germline assignment: CDR1 LNHDA and CDR2 SQIVND (reference sequence). The germline V and J ends were trimmed by 2 bases and 8 bases, with 4 bases remaining between them. The CDR3 spans 11 residues. The variable domain in full, with the rest retrieved from reference TRBV19 and TRBJ2-4, is DGGITQSPKYLFRKEGQNVTLSCEQNLNHDAMYWYRQDPGQGLRLIYYSQIVNDFQKGDIAEGYSVSREKKESFPLTVTSAQKNPTAFYLCASSILYIQYFGAGTRLSVL.

The chain carries TRBV6-2 or TRBV6-3 and TRBJ2-1; D perhaps matches TRBD2 (5 bases). Trimming cost V 5 bases and J 5 bases, with 16 bases left between them. Germline V gene data show CDR1 as MNHEY and CDR2 as SVGEGT. The CDR3 length is 15 residues. Here the CDR3 reads CASSLERTYNNEQFF. Here the CDR3 DNA reads TGTGCCAGCAGTCTTGAAAGGACTTACAACAATGAGCAGTTCTTC.

The V gene is TRBV3-1 (or the pseudogene TRBV3-2), the J gene TRBJ2-7; tentative D call: TRBD1 (6 bases). Germline V gene lookup returns CDR1 LGHDT and CDR2 YNNKEL (reference sequence). Trimming left V 4 bases short and J 0 bases short, with 7 bases between. The CDR3 spans 13 residues. CDR3 sequence: CASSRTVSYEQYF. For the CDR3, the DNA is TGTGCCAGCAGCCGGACAGTCTCCTACGAGCAGTACTTC.

The rearrangement uses TRBV15 and TRBJ1-5; the D is unclear. The CDR3 sequence is 15 residues long. V lost 0 bases and J 6 bases, leaving 12 bases between the germline ends. Germline CDR1 reads LNHNV; CDR2 reads YYDKDF (reference sequence). The CDR3 DNA sequence: TGTGCCACCAGCAGAGATAGTACCTCCGCTCAGCCCCAGCATTTT. It specifies CATSRDSTSAQPQHF.

This chain uses TRBV7-2 with TRBJ2-7, with D possibly TRBD1 on 6 matching bases. The germline V and J ends were trimmed by 5 bases and 6 bases, with 14 bases remaining between them. This CDR3 comprises 13 residues. Germline assignment: CDR1 SGHTA and CDR2 FQGNSA. Here the CDR3 reads CASSPWTVGEQYF. The DNA of the CDR3 is TGTGCCAGCAGCCCCTGGACAGTAGGCGAGCAGTACTTC.

The V call is TRBV27, the J call TRBJ2-3, with TRBD1 identical over 8 bases. Trimming took 5 bases from V and 6 from J; bases not matched to a gene: 13. CDR3 length equals 16 residues. The V gene's germline CDR1 is MNHEY and CDR2 SMNVEV (reference sequence). The CDR3 nucleotides read TGTGCCAGCAGTCCCCGCCCCGGGCCAGGGGGCGATACGCAGTATTTT. Amino acid sequence: CASSPRPGPGGDTQYF.